The next 27 T cell receptor beta chains were all read from a single sample in a study of T cell responses to AZD1222 COVID-19 vaccine. The data were produced by immunoSEQ multiplex PCR, yet TCRdb's version contains in-frame clones alone and is incomplete. The table records tens of thousands of clones, less than 85% of them present only once. This sample comprised peripheral blood, obtained 28 days after the second AZD1222 dose. The receptors originated from an adult who received the AZD1222 COVID-19 vaccine.

In its sample, this clone was seen once. The chain is built from TRBV12-3 or TRBV12-4 and TRBJ2-7; D is unresolved. Trimming pared 5 bases from V and 7 bases from J, leaving 9 bases between. There are 11 residues in the CDR3. The CDR3 region has the DNA TGTGCCAGCAGTAGCTTACTGGAGCAGTACTTC. Translation gives CASSSLLEQYF.

This chain uses TRBV5-4 with TRBJ2-5; no clear D gene. The CDR3 spans 13 residues. The germline gives CDR1 SGHNT, CDR2 YYREEE (reference sequence). V lost 5 bases and J 3 bases, leaving 11 bases between the germline ends. Here the CDR3 reads CASRRKPEETQYF. CDR3 bases: TGTGCCAGCAGACGCAAACCGGAAGAGACCCAGTACTTC.

The chain couples TRBV4-2 to TRBJ1-1; D ambiguous. Germline V gene lookup returns CDR1 LGHNA and CDR2 YNFKEQ. CDR3 length: 12 amino acids. Trimming removed 0 bases from V and 8 bases from J, with 7 bases in between. The CDR3 DNA is TGTGCCAGCAGCCAAGATATTCTAGAAGCTTTCTTT. Translating gives CASSQDILEAFF.

This chain links TRBV4-1 with TRBJ2-3; D remains unclear. Trimming pared 4 bases from V and 0 bases from J, leaving 8 bases between. The CDR3 consists of 14 residues. In germline, CDR1 is MGHRA, CDR2 YSYEKL. The chain's CDR3 is CASSLGASTDTQYF. DNA of the CDR3: TGCGCCAGCAGCCTCGGAGCTAGCACAGATACGCAGTATTTT.

The V and J genes are TRBV29-1 and TRBJ2-2; possibly TRBD1 for D (6 bases). This CDR3 contains 14 residues. Germline assignment: CDR1 SQVTM and CDR2 ANQGSEA. V dropped 4 bases and J dropped 4 bases, with 13 bases sitting between them. The CDR3 nucleotides are TGCAGCGTTGGGGTGGGCAGGGGCACCGGGGAGCTGTTTTTT. Amino acid sequence: CSVGVGRGTGELFF.

V is TRBV6-5 and J is TRBJ2-5, with D hard to call. CDR1 and CDR2 (germline): MNHEY, SVGAGI. This CDR3 is built from 15 residues. The V and J ends lost 4 bases and 0 bases respectively, with 12 bases between them. The CDR3 is CASSFIRTDQETQYF. The CDR3 bases are TGTGCCAGCAGTTTCATTAGGACGGACCAAGAGACCCAGTACTTC.

The J gene is TRBJ1-3, the V gene TRBV7-9, with D unresolved. V was shortened by 8 bases and J by 4 bases, with 12 bases between the two germline ends. The CDR3 has 13 residues. Germline CDR1 reads SEHNR; CDR2 reads FQNEAQ (reference sequence). CDR3 residues: CASYLPDGNTIYF. CDR3 nucleotides: TGTGCCAGCTATCTCCCCGACGGAAACACCATATATTTT. Full variable domain (missing parts from reference TRBV7-9 and TRBJ1-3): DTGVSQNPRHKITKRGQNVTFRCDPISEHNRLYWYRQTLGQGPEFLTYFQNEAQLEKSRLLSDRFSAERPKGSFSTLEIQRTEQGDSAMYLCASYLPDGNTIYFGEGSWLTVV.

The rearrangement uses TRBV14 and TRBJ2-7, with 8 bases lining up with TRBD2. Germline-derived CDR1 and CDR2 are SGHDN and FVKESK. After removal of 4 bases from V and 5 bases from J, the junction contained 7 bases not matched to a gene. The CDR3 runs to 14 residues. CDR3 in amino acids: CASSLGLGVHEQYF. CDR3 DNA sequence: TGTGCCAGCAGCCTGGGACTAGGCGTCCACGAGCAGTACTTC.

The chain carries TRBV10-1 and TRBJ1-1; a weak D match, TRBD1 (6 bases). Germline V CDR1 and CDR2: WNHNN, SYGVQD (reference sequence). The CDR3 is 13 residues long. The V end lost 3 bases, the J end lost 3 bases, and 8 bases lay between the germline ends. The CDR3 loop reads CASSDGQYTEAFF. CDR3 DNA: TGCGCCAGCAGTGACGGACAGTACACTGAAGCTTTCTTT.

This clone was seen a single time. The rearrangement links TRBV4-1 to TRBJ2-5; D gene unclear. The CDR3 has 13 residues. Germline CDR1 is MGHRA and CDR2 is YSYEKL. The V and J ends lost 1 base and 5 bases respectively, with 8 bases between them. The CDR3 bases are TGCGCCAGCAGCCAAGGGACGTGGGAGACCCAGTACTTC. As protein: CASSQGTWETQYF.

J is TRBJ2-7 and V is TRBV28; unclear D gene. The CDR3 extends over 12 amino acids. The V and J ends lost 2 bases and 7 bases respectively, with 9 bases between them. Per germline, CDR1 MDHEN and CDR2 SYDVKM. The CDR3 here is CASSLISGEQYF. The CDR3 region has the DNA TGTGCCAGCAGTTTAATTTCAGGAGAGCAGTACTTC. The full variable domain, completed using reference TRBV28 and TRBJ2-7, is DVKVTQSSRYLVKRTGEKVFLECVQDMDHENMFWYRQDPGLGLRLIYFSYDVKMKEKGDIPEGYSVSREKKERFSLILESASTNQTSMYLCASSLISGEQYFGPGTRLTVT.

V is TRBV7-8 and J is TRBJ2-7, with 8 bases that match TRBD2. The CDR3 runs to 15 residues. The V gene's germline CDR1 is SGHVS and CDR2 FQNEAQ. The trim removed 5 bases at V and 2 bases at J, leaving 8 bases unmatched. Written as DNA, the CDR3 is TGTGCCAGCAGCATTCCTAGCGGGTCCGCCTACGAGCAGTACTTC. Amino acid sequence: CASSIPSGSAYEQYF.

The CDR3 loop is CASSEGRGGGSSYEQYF. The CDR3 DNA is TGTGCCAGCAGTGAGGGTCGCGGGGGGGGGAGCTCCTACGAGCAGTACTTC. This chain joins TRBV6-1 and TRBJ2-7; 9 bases fit TRBD2. Trimming cost V 3 bases and J 0 bases; bases outside gene matches: 9. The CDR3 is made up of 17 amino acids. Germline lookup yields CDR1 MNHNS and CDR2 SASEGT.

The V call is TRBV3-1 (or the pseudogene TRBV3-2), the J call TRBJ2-2; 13 nucleotides match TRBD2. Looked up from germline, CDR1 is LGHDT and CDR2 is YNNKEL (reference sequence). The junction had 9 bases not matched to a gene; V was cut back by 5 bases and J by 6 bases. This CDR3 contains 17 residues. The DNA of the CDR3 is TGTGCCAGCAGCGTCGGACTAGCGGGGGAGGGTTCCGGGGAGCTGTTTTTT. This encodes CASSVGLAGEGSGELFF.

Written as DNA, the CDR3 is TGTGCCAGCTCGGAGGGAGGACCCCGGCCGTGGACAGATACGCAGTATTTT. It encodes CASSEGGPRPWTDTQYF. The genes are TRBV19 and TRBJ2-3; weak D call: TRBD2 (6 bases). Germline V gene data show CDR1 as LNHDA and CDR2 as SQIVND (reference sequence). The CDR3 contains 17 residues. Between the trimmed V and J ends, which lost 9 bases and 3 bases, there was a span of 25 bases.

The V and J genes are TRBV14 and TRBJ1-1, with D possibly matching TRBD1 (5 bases). The germline CDR1 and CDR2 sequences are SGHDN and FVKESK. The CDR3 totals 12 residues. Trimming stripped 2 bases from V and 7 bases from J, with 8 bases between. CDR3 nucleotide sequence: TGTGCCAGCAGCCAACGGGACGGTGAAGCTTTCTTT. This encodes CASSQRDGEAFF. The full variable domain, in which reference TRBV14 and TRBJ1-1 provide the parts outside the CDR3, is EAGVTQFPSHSVIEKGQTVTLRCDPISGHDNLYWYRRVMGKEIKFLLHFVKESKQDESGMPNNRFLAERTGGTYSTLKVQPAELEDSGVYFCASSQRDGEAFFGQGTRLTVV.

The sample holds one count of this clone. The V gene is TRBV30, the J gene TRBJ2-3, with TRBD1 as a possible D gene (6 bases). CDR1 GTSNPN and CDR2 SVGIG come from the germline V gene (reference sequence). CDR3 length equals 15 residues. V dropped 3 bases and J dropped 4 bases, with 17 bases sitting between them. CDR3 in amino acids: CAWRSRDTQSDTQYF. CDR3 nucleotide sequence: TGTGCCTGGAGGTCTCGGGACACGCAATCAGATACGCAGTATTTT.

The V gene is TRBV5-1, the J gene TRBJ1-1, with 9 bases that match TRBD1. The CDR3 has 14 residues. Per germline, CDR1 SGHRS and CDR2 YFSETQ. The junction had 8 bases not matched to a gene; V was cut back by 5 bases and J by 6 bases. CDR3 sequence (DNA): TGCGCCAGCAGTCAAAATACAGGGGGCCCTGAAGCTTTCTTT. This gives the protein CASSQNTGGPEAFF.

The V gene is TRBV7-2, the J gene TRBJ2-5; 8 positions agree with TRBD1. The trim removed 1 base at V and 12 bases at J, leaving 7 bases unmatched. The CDR3 is made up of 13 amino acids. Germline V gene lookup returns CDR1 SGHTA and CDR2 FQGNSA. The DNA of the CDR3 is TGTGCCAGCAGCTTAGGTACAGGGGGTACCAAGTACTTC. Translation: CASSLGTGGTKYF.

This clone has a single count. The V call is TRBV5-1, the J call TRBJ2-5, with unresolved D. Germline V gene lookup returns CDR1 SGHRS and CDR2 YFSETQ. V was pared by 2 bases and J by 1 base, with 6 bases between. The CDR3 has 13 residues. CDR3 loop: CASSLIPQETQYF. CDR3 sequence (DNA): TGCGCCAGCAGCTTAATCCCCCAAGAGACCCAGTACTTC.

The J gene is TRBJ2-2, the V gene TRBV11-3; no definite D call. The CDR3 sequence is 18 residues long. Germline V lookup: CDR1 SGHNT, CDR2 YENEEA. Trimming removed 0 bases from V and 0 bases from J, with 14 bases in between. CDR3 coding DNA: TGTGCCAGCAGCTTAGAAGGGTTCGACTCTCCGAACACCGGGGAGCTGTTTTTT. Amino acids: CASSLEGFDSPNTGELFF.

This chain links TRBV7-2 with TRBJ2-5; the match to TRBD1 covers 7 bases. CDR3 size: 14 residues. Germline lookup yields CDR1 SGHTA and CDR2 FQGNSA. V trimming: 5 bases; J trimming: 1 base; junction bases outside the gene matches: 4. The CDR3 DNA reads TGTGCCAGCAGCACCGCAGGGGGCCAAGAGACCCAGTACTTC. Residues: CASSTAGGQETQYF. Full variable domain (remainder filled in from reference TRBV7-2 and TRBJ2-5): GAGVSQSPSNKVTEKGKDVELRCDPISGHTALYWYRQSLGQGLEFLIYFQGNSAPDKSGLPSDRFSAERTGGSVSTLTIQRTQQEDSAVYLCASSTAGGQETQYFGPGTRLLVL.

The chain has TRBV28 and TRBJ1-5; TRBD1 matches 11 bases. CDR3 length: 22 amino acids. Trimming at V came to 8 bases and at J to 3 bases, leaving 27 bases not matched to a gene. Germline V gene sequence: CDR1 MDHEN, CDR2 SYDVKM. The CDR3 region is CASAIQRWTGGAGTGDNQPQHF. The CDR3 nucleotides read TGTGCCAGCGCAATCCAAAGGTGGACAGGGGGCGCGGGGACAGGGGACAATCAGCCCCAGCATTTT.

V is TRBV21-1 and J is TRBJ1-6. TRBV21-1 is annotated as a pseudogene. The CDR3 runs 16 residues. CDR3: CASSIRGGGKDSPLHF. In DNA form, the CDR3 reads TGTGCCAGCAGCATCCGAGGAGGCGGCAAGGATTCACCCCTCCACTTT.

This chain links TRBV4-1 with TRBJ2-7; no clear D gene. With 1 base removed from V and 6 bases from J, the gap between germline ends came to 10 bases. Germline assignment: CDR1 MGHRA and CDR2 YSYEKL. The CDR3 contains 13 residues. In nucleotides, the CDR3 is TGCGCCAGCAGCCAAGGGGTTCCCGCCGAGCAGTACTTC. Its protein product is CASSQGVPAEQYF.

Worth noting for this clone: This same CDR3 is encoded by further DNA sequences in the sample. The chain has TRBV19 and TRBJ1-5; 8 nucleotides agree with TRBD1. Germline CDR1 LNHDA, CDR2 SQIVND (reference sequence). CDR3 length: 15 amino acids. Trimming at V came to 5 bases and at J to 1 base, leaving 4 bases not matched to a gene. CDR3 in amino acids: CASSPGQGSNQPQHF. Written as DNA, the CDR3 is TGTGCCAGTAGTCCTGGACAGGGAAGCAATCAGCCCCAGCATTTT.

The chain uses TRBV19 and TRBJ2-1, with no clear D. With 5 bases removed from V and 2 bases from J, the gap between germline ends came to 13 bases. CDR1 and CDR2 (germline): LNHDA, SQIVND (reference sequence). The CDR3 is made up of 15 amino acids. For the CDR3, the DNA is TGTGCCAGTAGTCCATTCTTCGCGCCCTACAATGAGCAGTTCTTC. It yields the protein CASSPFFAPYNEQFF.